The source of this T cell receptor (beta chain) is a study of identical twins (dated by TCRdb to about 2016). For the study in its entirety: TCR alpha and beta repertoires from monozygotic twins, unrelated adults of various ages and cord blood were deep-sequenced to test whether fetal clonotypes persist. To rule out contamination, replicate twin experiments were performed at different times with different library preparation protocols. Broader findings and caveats from the paper: Invariant T cells such as MAIT and iNKT could partly confound zero-insertion analyses, though diverse VJ usage argued against this for most clonotypes. In beta out-of-frame sequences, excess twin sharing was weaker, because having fewer shared sequences lowered the signal-to-noise ratio. In monozygotic twins, recombination models systematically underestimated out-of-frame TCR alpha sharing, but the models matched the sharing seen between unrelated individuals. Because the same donors could not be followed over many years, the conclusions relied on cross-sectional statistical analysis. Abundant cord blood beta clonotypes had fewer insertions, young adult naive repertoires showed a similar but weaker trend, and memory repertoires showed no such trend. Compared with coincidental sharing between unrelated individuals, out-of-frame TCR alpha sequences shared between twins had an excess of sequences with low generation probability.

Only healthy Caucasian donors were included. Miltenyi CD45RO+ enrichment and human naive T-cell isolation kits were used to isolate memory (CD45RO+) and naive T cells from PBMC. The germline V gene gives CDR1 as SGDLS and CDR2 as YYNGEE. Cut back by 3 bases and 1 base, the V and J ends lie 12 bases apart. From cysteine to phenylalanine, the CDR3 is 15 amino acids long. Only the CDR3 region is kept as DNA, spanning 45 bases read in frame from base 1. Receptor amplification or capture employed 5' RACE. The instrument given in TCRdb is Illumina HiSeq 2000. Template switching added a universal primer binding site, and the final cDNA carried a unique molecular identifier that allowed TCR cDNA molecules to be counted accurately. First-strand cDNA for TCR alpha and beta chains was synthesized from specific primers in the conserved constant-segment region. To control for contamination, each cDNA library was double barcoded with a SMART-Mk sample barcode plus Illumina barcodes. Two successive PCR steps introduced TruSeq adapter sequences along with Illumina sample barcodes. TCR alpha and beta cDNA libraries were sequenced on the Illumina HiSeq platform with custom primers. In the authors' own workflow: Raw reads were processed with MiGEC to extract unique molecular identifiers, and MiXCR was used to determine CDR3 positions. For each individual, recombination models were inferred using an EM algorithm with the repgenHMM and IGoR tools. The analysis of shared clonotypes was done with the tcR package in R, with sharing normalized by the product of cloneset sizes. To study raw recombination free of thymic and clonal selection effects, out-of-frame nonproductive sequences were analyzed. The public reads were run again by TCRdb, first through fastp at Q25 and then through MiXCR, and only productive beta chains were kept. Entries are consolidated by CDR3 protein sequence, retaining the most common genes and DNA. The V and J calls, along with clone size, are taken from TCRdb and not from the paper's own processing. A total of about 250,000 distinct CDR3 sequences appear in this sample, roughly 13% of them only once. Approximately 8.8% of the sample rests with the top ten.

In this sample, this clonotype turned up a few times. The antigen it binds to is not known. No qualities accompany the bases; no much larger clone lies one base away. The clonotype originates from a young woman in good health. The specimen sequenced was memory (CD45RO+) T cells sorted from blood. The sample's cell subset or site label is to be understood as: CD45RO+ enriched T cells. The sequence links TRBV9 to TRBJ2-3; the D gene cannot be named for sure. Here is the DNA: TGTGCCAGCAGCGCCCGAGGTTGGGGCACAGATACGCAGTATTTT. Protein translation: CASSARGWGTDTQYF.